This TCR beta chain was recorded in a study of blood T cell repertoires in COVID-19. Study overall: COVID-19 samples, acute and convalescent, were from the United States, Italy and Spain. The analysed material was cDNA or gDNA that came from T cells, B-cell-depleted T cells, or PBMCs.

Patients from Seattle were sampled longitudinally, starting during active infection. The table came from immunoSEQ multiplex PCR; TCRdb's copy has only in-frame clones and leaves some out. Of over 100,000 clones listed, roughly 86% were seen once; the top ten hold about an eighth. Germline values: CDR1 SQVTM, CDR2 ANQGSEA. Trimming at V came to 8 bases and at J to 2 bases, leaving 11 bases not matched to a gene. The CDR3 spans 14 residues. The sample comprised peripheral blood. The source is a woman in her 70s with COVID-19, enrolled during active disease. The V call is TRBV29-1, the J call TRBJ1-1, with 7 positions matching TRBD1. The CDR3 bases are TGCAGCACCGTATCCAGGGGGTTAAACACTGAAGCTTTCTTT. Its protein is CSTVSRGLNTEAFF.